This T cell receptor beta chain was found in a study of beta chain features in type 1 diabetes. The entirety of the isolated RNA underwent reverse transcription, so expressed TCRB transcripts were sequenced. Profiling relied on immunoSEQ multiplex PCR, and the TCRdb table lists in-frame clones only, not all of them. The sample has about 280,000 clones; approximately 16% are singletons. In its sample, this clone was seen a few times. The target antigen is unknown. Purity exceeded 95% in all sorted populations. There are 11 residues in the CDR3. Per the germline V gene, CDR1 is MDHEN and CDR2 is SYDVKM. V shed 6 bases and J 7 bases; nucleotides not matched to a gene: 2. Whole-study results and caveats: Researchers report that Type 1 diabetes patients had moderately but significantly shorter TCRB CDR3s across all four CD4+ subsets.

The material sequenced was naive CD4+ T cells from blood. The sequence derives from a man in his late teens or twenties with type 1 diabetes. The chain joins TRBV28 to TRBJ1-1; the match to TRBD1 covers 7 bases. The CDR3 loop is CASRTGIEAFF. CDR3 nucleotides: TGTGCCAGCAGGACAGGGATTGAAGCTTTCTTT.